One and the same sample provided the 32 T cell receptor beta chains below, sequenced in a study of cytomegalovirus exposure and HLA in healthy donors. The PCR used 60 Vbeta and 13 Jbeta primers. Assay used: immunoSEQ multiplex PCR; TCRdb lists only in-frame clones, some missing. The sample has about 140,000 clones; 75% are singletons. Sequencing was performed on PBMCs. All receptors come from a man aged 30-40 years in good health and CMV-seronegative.

The chain employs TRBV9 and TRBJ2-3; 7 positions agree with TRBD1. Germline assignment: CDR1 SGDLS and CDR2 YYNGEE. V lost 4 bases, J lost 0 bases, and 5 bases stayed unmatched. The CDR3 is 15 amino acids. The CDR3 region has the DNA TGTGCCAGCAGCCAAGGGGGCGGGAGCACAGATACGCAGTATTTT. Translated: CASSQGGGSTDTQYF. The full variable domain, completed using reference TRBV9 and TRBJ2-3, is DSGVTQTPKHLITATGQRVTLRCSPRSGDLSVYWYQQSLDQGLQFLIQYYNGEERAKGNILERFSAQQFPDLHSELNLSSLELGDSALYFCASSQGGGSTDTQYFGPGTRLTVL.

This clone appeared a few times. The chain is built from TRBV28 and TRBJ1-4; D possibly corresponds to TRBD1 (6 bases). The CDR3 has 17 residues. Germline loops: CDR1 MDHEN, CDR2 SYDVKM. The germline V and J ends were trimmed by 4 bases and 0 bases, with 15 bases remaining between them. In DNA, the CDR3 is TGTGCCAGCAGTTCACAGGGAGATCCCGCAACTAATGAAAAACTGTTTTTT. Translated, it gives CASSSQGDPATNEKLFF. The variable domain in full, with the rest retrieved from reference TRBV28 and TRBJ1-4, is DVKVTQSSRYLVKRTGEKVFLECVQDMDHENMFWYRQDPGLGLRLIYFSYDVKMKEKGDIPEGYSVSREKKERFSLILESASTNQTSMYLCASSSQGDPATNEKLFFGSGTQLSVL.

In DNA form, the CDR3 reads TGTGCCAGCAGGGACCACGCTCCAGGCCTTCAAGAGACCCAGTACTTC. Its protein is CASRDHAPGLQETQYF. The chain uses TRBV6-4 and TRBJ2-5, with D unclear. Germline V gene lookup returns CDR1 MRHNA and CDR2 SNTAGT. The CDR3 is 16 amino acids. V was cut by 6 bases and J by 2 bases, with 19 bases left in between.

The rearrangement uses TRBV2 and TRBJ2-1; a weak D match, TRBD2 (5 bases). The germline gives CDR1 SNHLY, CDR2 FYNNEI. The CDR3 runs to 11 residues. The V end was cut by 4 bases, the J end by 15 bases, with 13 bases between. CDR3 sequence reads: CASSVLERAFF. DNA of the CDR3: TGTGCCAGCAGTGTCCTAGAGAGGGCGTTCTTC.

This sequence joins TRBV6-5 and TRBJ1-4; weak D call: TRBD1 (6 bases). The CDR3 has 15 amino acids. Germline V CDR1 and CDR2: MNHEY, SVGAGI. Trimming took 2 bases from V and 5 from J, leaving 12 bases between them. CDR3 coding DNA: TGTGCCAGCAGTTACGGGACACCGCTAAATGAAAAACTGTTTTTT. Encoded protein: CASSYGTPLNEKLFF.

The genes are TRBV6-5 and TRBJ1-2; TRBD1 might be the D (5 bases). The V gene's germline CDR1 is MNHEY and CDR2 SVGAGI. The V and J ends lost 2 bases and 4 bases respectively, with 14 bases between them. The CDR3 sequence is 15 residues long. The CDR3 DNA is TGTGCCAGCAGTTACGGGCTGGGGCTGGGCTATGGCTACACCTTC. Protein: CASSYGLGLGYGYTF.

This rearrangement joins TRBV29-1 to TRBJ1-3, with TRBD1 as a possible D gene (5 bases). The V and J ends lost 5 bases and 0 bases respectively, with 17 bases between them. Germline-derived CDR1 and CDR2 are SQVTM and ANQGSEA. The CDR3 is 16 residues long. The CDR3 region has the DNA TGCAGCGTTACTCTACAGGAGACGAGCTCTGGAAACACCATATATTTT. Translation: CSVTLQETSSGNTIYF.

This clone has just a few counts. The chain is built from TRBV11-3 and TRBJ2-1, with 12 nucleotides matching TRBD1. The V and J ends lost 4 bases and 6 bases, in that order; junction bases with no gene match: 13. The CDR3 has 18 amino acids. Germline V gene data show CDR1 as SGHNT and CDR2 as YENEEA. The CDR3 loop reads CASSSSDPGQGAFNEQFF. The CDR3 nucleotides are TGTGCCAGCAGCTCGAGCGACCCGGGACAGGGGGCTTTCAATGAGCAGTTCTTC. The complete variable domain, with remaining parts taken from reference TRBV11-3 and TRBJ2-1, reads EAGVVQSPRYKIIEKKQPVAFWCNPISGHNTLYWYLQNLGQGPELLIRYENEEAVDDSQLPKDRFSAERLKGVDSTLKIQPAELGDSAVYLCASSSSDPGQGAFNEQFFGPGTRLTVL.

This chain joins TRBV10-3 and TRBJ2-5; 8 nucleotides align to TRBD1. The CDR3 length is 13 residues. The trim removed 10 bases at V and 3 bases at J, leaving 7 bases unmatched. Germline CDR1 ENHRY, CDR2 SYGVKD. CDR3 sequence: CATLDRDEETQYF. CDR3 coding DNA: TGTGCCACCCTGGACAGGGACGAAGAGACCCAGTACTTC.

This rearrangement joins TRBV19 to TRBJ1-4, with D uncertain. This CDR3 has 14 amino acids. Germline V gene sequence: CDR1 LNHDA, CDR2 SQIVND (reference sequence). The V gene lost 7 bases and the J gene lost 0 bases, with 9 bases spanning the gap. The DNA for the CDR3 is TGTGCCAGTAAGAGCCCTGCAACTAATGAAAAACTGTTTTTT. Protein product: CASKSPATNEKLFF. Based on the CDR3 plus reference TRBV19 and TRBJ1-4, the full variable domain is DGGITQSPKYLFRKEGQNVTLSCEQNLNHDAMYWYRQDPGQGLRLIYYSQIVNDFQKGDIAEGYSVSREKKESFPLTVTSAQKNPTAFYLCASKSPATNEKLFFGSGTQLSVL.

This chain uses TRBV11-2 with TRBJ1-1; 10 nucleotides match TRBD1. Germline trimming cut 5 bases from V and 3 bases from J; bases unmatched to any gene: 9. The CDR3 loop spans 16 amino acids. Germline V CDR1 and CDR2: SGHAT, FQNNGV. CDR3 sequence: CASSQGQGPRYTEAFF. The CDR3 bases are TGTGCCAGCAGCCAGGGACAGGGGCCTCGGTACACTGAAGCTTTCTTT.

CDR3 bases: TGTGCCAGCAGCCCAAGCGGGAGGACTGGCAATGAGCAGTTCTTC. As protein: CASSPSGRTGNEQFF. The chain employs TRBV9 and TRBJ2-1; 9 positions agree with TRBD2. Germline CDR1 and CDR2: SGDLS and YYNGEE. V lost 4 bases, J lost 6 bases, and 8 bases stayed unmatched. The CDR3 has 15 residues.

This clone was seen only once. The chain couples TRBV5-1 to TRBJ2-7, with 7 bases lining up with TRBD1. The germline CDR1 and CDR2 sequences are SGHRS and YFSETQ. This CDR3 region has 14 residues. V lost 4 bases and J lost 8; bases outside the gene matches: 12. CDR3 in amino acids: CASSAATGGQKQYF. In nucleotides, the CDR3 is TGCGCCAGCAGCGCGGCGACTGGGGGACAGAAGCAGTACTTC. Full variable domain (rest looked up from reference TRBV5-1 and TRBJ2-7): KAGVTQTPRYLIKTRGQQVTLSCSPISGHRSVSWYQQTPGQGLQFLFEYFSETQRNKGNFPGRFSGRQFSNSRSEMNVSTLELGDSALYLCASSAATGGQKQYFGPGTRLTVT.

The chain employs TRBV19 and TRBJ1-5; no clear D gene. This CDR3 has 13 amino acids. The V end was cut by 7 bases, the J end by 6 bases, with 13 bases between. Per germline, CDR1 LNHDA and CDR2 SQIVND (reference sequence). CDR3 loop: CASTNGLFQPQHF. The DNA for the CDR3 is TGTGCCAGTACCAATGGGCTATTTCAGCCCCAGCATTTT.

This clone showed up just once. The CDR3 sequence is CASSDRNQPQHF. The DNA of the CDR3 is TGTGCCAGCAGTGACCGTAATCAGCCCCAGCATTTT. This chain uses TRBV6-1 with TRBJ1-5; D remains unclear. Germline loops: CDR1 MNHNS, CDR2 SASEGT. Trimming left V 3 bases short and J 4 bases short, with 4 bases between. CDR3 length: 12 amino acids.

This clone has just a few counts. This chain links TRBV6-5 with TRBJ2-7; 9 nucleotides line up with TRBD1. The CDR3 length is 13 residues. V shed 11 bases, J shed 7 bases, and the junction held 12 bases outside the gene matches. CDR1 MNHEY and CDR2 SVGAGI come from the germline V gene. Here the CDR3 reads CAGYPGQGREQYF. As DNA, the CDR3 is TGTGCCGGCTATCCGGGACAGGGACGGGAGCAGTACTTC.

The V gene is TRBV5-1, the J gene TRBJ2-3; D remains unclear. V was clipped by 2 bases and J by 4 bases, with 11 bases between them. CDR3 length: 14 residues. Germline V CDR1 and CDR2: SGHRS, YFSETQ. In nucleotides, the CDR3 is TGCGCCAGCAGCTTTCGCGGTATCCCAGATACGCAGTATTTT. Residues: CASSFRGIPDTQYF.

The V gene is TRBV6-6, the J gene TRBJ1-2, with 7 bases lining up with TRBD1. Trimming cost V 6 bases and J 8 bases; bases outside gene matches: 3. The CDR3 is 11 residues long. Germline lookup yields CDR1 MNHNY and CDR2 SVGAGI (reference sequence). In DNA, the CDR3 is TGTGCCAGCAGACTGACAGGGGGCTACACCTTC. Amino acid sequence: CASRLTGGYTF.

This chain joins TRBV27 and TRBJ2-1, with TRBD2 identical over 8 bases. The CDR3 loop spans 16 amino acids. Trimming took 6 bases from V and 5 from J; bases not matched to a gene: 12. CDR1 is MNHEY and CDR2 is SMNVEV in the germline V gene (reference sequence). CDR3 in amino acids: CASRTLSGEGNNEQFF. DNA for the CDR3: TGTGCCAGCAGGACTCTTAGCGGGGAGGGAAACAATGAGCAGTTCTTC.

The chain combines TRBV28 with TRBJ2-7; possible D gene TRBD2, 6 bases. V lost 10 bases, J lost 3 bases, and 19 bases lay in between. This CDR3 has 14 residues. Germline assignment: CDR1 MDHEN and CDR2 SYDVKM. CDR3 nucleotide sequence: TGTGCCACCCGTCCAGGGACTCCGGGCTACGAGCAGTACTTC. It specifies CATRPGTPGYEQYF.

As regards this clone: One junction end does not reproduce the germline sequence, and a read error may be involved. The V and J genes are TRBV5-8 and TRBJ2-4; 11 bases fit TRBD1. CDR3 length equals 18 residues. The germline V gene has CDR1 SGHTS and CDR2 YDEGEE. This CDR3 is CASDPGTGGPLAKNSQYF. Written as DNA, the CDR3 is TGTGCCAGCGATCCCGGGACAGGGGGACCCCTAGCCAAAAACAGTCAGTACTTC.

The chain joins TRBV30 to TRBJ2-5, with a possible D match to TRBD1 (6 bases). Trimming pared 4 bases from V and 5 bases from J, leaving 20 bases between. The CDR3 totals 15 residues. The germline gives CDR1 GTSNPN, CDR2 SVGIG (reference sequence). CDR3 in DNA: TGTGCCTGGAAGTCATTAGAGGGAACAGGGGAGACCCAGTACTTC. Translated, it gives CAWKSLEGTGETQYF.

The rearrangement joins TRBV6-6 to TRBJ2-5, with TRBD1 identical over 9 bases. Germline V gene data show CDR1 as MNHNY and CDR2 as SVGAGI (reference sequence). V lost 7 bases to trimming and J lost 3 bases; unmatched junction nucleotides: 6. The length of the CDR3 is 14 residues. CDR3 loop: CASKKGQGEETQYF. CDR3 in DNA: TGTGCCAGCAAGAAGGGACAGGGCGAAGAGACCCAGTACTTC.

This clone was picked up a small number of times. V is TRBV9 and J is TRBJ2-5; D perhaps matches TRBD1 (6 bases). The DNA matches TRBJ2-7 better at its end, which makes the J call doubtful. CDR3 length equals 15 residues. Germline V gene sequence: CDR1 SGDLS, CDR2 YYNGEE. The CDR3, as DNA: TGTGCCAGCAGCGTAGGGGGGCGCGGTTTGTACGAGCAGTACTTC. As protein: CASSVGGRGLYEQYF.

The rearrangement uses TRBV6-1 and TRBJ2-2; 8 bases map to TRBD1. The germline V gene has CDR1 MNHNS and CDR2 SASEGT. V lost 11 bases to trimming and J lost 6 bases; unmatched junction nucleotides: 5. The CDR3 totals 12 residues. The CDR3 nucleotides read TGTGCCGGTCGACAGGGGTCCGGGGAGCTGTTTTTT. It is translated as CAGRQGSGELFF.

This clone was seen a few times. The CDR3 DNA is TGTGCCAGCAGTGAACGCGGGAGGTACCTCAATGAGCAGTTCTTC. It yields the protein CASSERGRYLNEQFF. The V and J genes are TRBV2 and TRBJ2-1; TRBD2 matches at 8 bases. The CDR3 spans 15 residues. V shed 2 bases, J shed 6 bases, and the junction held 6 bases outside the gene matches. From germline, CDR1 is SNHLY and CDR2 FYNNEI.

CDR3 sequence reads: CASSLATSGGTDTQYF. CDR3 in DNA: TGCGCCAGCAGCTTGGCCACTAGCGGGGGGACCGATACGCAGTATTTT. The gene calls are TRBV5-1 and TRBJ2-3; 12 nucleotides align to TRBD2. The CDR3 is 16 residues long. CDR1 and CDR2 (germline): SGHRS, YFSETQ. V lost 0 bases and J lost 6; bases outside the gene matches: 5.

This clone appeared a few times. The chain couples TRBV6-1 to TRBJ1-4; TRBD1 matches 7 bases. The CDR3 runs 14 residues. In germline, CDR1 is MNHNS, CDR2 SASEGT. The V segment lost 6 bases and the J segment 6 bases; nucleotides outside the gene matches: 7. CDR3 sequence: CASRTTGTDEKLFF. The CDR3 DNA is TGTGCCAGCAGGACGACAGGGACCGATGAAAAACTGTTTTTT.

J is TRBJ2-3 and V is TRBV6-6; 11 bases are a match to TRBD2. This CDR3 contains 16 residues. The trim removed 4 bases at V and 5 bases at J, leaving 8 bases unmatched. Germline V CDR1 and CDR2: MNHNY, SVGAGI (reference sequence). Written as DNA, the CDR3 is TGTGCCAGCAGTTTCGACAGGGGACTAGCGGTAGATACGCAGTATTTT. The encoded protein is CASSFDRGLAVDTQYF.

Only one count was recorded for this clone. The CDR3 loop reads CASSFDRRGDNTGELFF. DNA of the CDR3: TGTGCCAGCAGTTTCGACAGAAGGGGCGACAACACCGGGGAGCTGTTTTTT. V gene TRBV27 combines with J gene TRBJ2-2, with a tentative D call TRBD1 (5 bases). Trimming stripped 3 bases from V and 2 bases from J, with 16 bases between. There are 17 residues in the CDR3. Germline CDR1 MNHEY, CDR2 SMNVEV (reference sequence).

The chain has TRBV6-6 and TRBJ2-7; 8 bases map to TRBD1. The junction had 6 bases not matched to a gene; V was cut back by 0 bases and J by 5 bases. The CDR3 is made up of 15 amino acids. The V gene's germline CDR1 is MNHNY and CDR2 SVGAGI (reference sequence). CDR3: CASSYSGSGGHEQYF. The CDR3 DNA reads TGTGCCAGCAGTTACTCGGGGTCAGGGGGCCACGAGCAGTACTTC.

J is TRBJ1-4 and V is TRBV5-4; a weak D match, TRBD1 (5 bases). The CDR3 consists of 15 residues. Trimming removed 0 bases at V and 5 bases at J, with 11 bases between. Germline CDR1 and CDR2: SGHNT and YYREEE (reference sequence). Written as DNA, the CDR3 is TGTGCCAGCAGCTTGGTGGCAGGGAGGAATGAAAAACTGTTTTTT. It codes for CASSLVAGRNEKLFF.